Presented here are 13 T cell receptor beta chains from one specimen sequenced in a study of blood T cells in healthy people across ages. It was with a sample-barcoded 5' primer and a J-beta primer mix that a second PCR of about 7 to 12 cycles was run. TCRdb itself ran the 5' RACE reads through MiXCR, one entry per CDR3 protein. The sample contains approximately 600,000 distinct CDR3 sequences, 58% of which appear only once. Material for sequencing was blood. These receptors were taken from a man in his 60s in good health.

This clonotype has only a few counts. The rearrangement joins TRBV5-5 to TRBJ2-1, with 7 bases that match TRBD1. The CDR3 loop spans 16 amino acids. The V gene's germline CDR1 is SGHKS and CDR2 YYEKEE (reference sequence). Losses at the gene ends were 5 bases for V and 3 bases for J; bases not matched to a gene: 11. Written as DNA, the CDR3 is TGTGCCAGCAGTCGCTCCGGGACAGCAAGCTACAATGAGCAGTTCTTC. Protein product: CASSRSGTASYNEQFF.

This clonotype was recorded only once. The chain carries TRBV6-6 and TRBJ1-1, with 7 bases matching TRBD1. The CDR3 consists of 13 residues. Germline V gene sequence: CDR1 MNHNY, CDR2 SVGAGI (reference sequence). After removal of 7 bases from V and 4 bases from J, the junction contained 6 bases not matched to a gene. CDR3 nucleotides: TGTGCCAGCACCAAACAGGGGCTCACTGAAGCTTTCTTT. Translated: CASTKQGLTEAFF.

This clonotype was detected only once. This chain links TRBV5-1 with TRBJ2-4, with D possibly TRBD1 on 6 matching bases. In germline, CDR1 is SGHRS, CDR2 YFSETQ. With 4 bases removed from V and 0 bases from J, the gap between germline ends came to 11 bases. The CDR3 contains 15 residues. Here the CDR3 DNA reads TGCGCCAGCAGCCAGACAGGAGGAGCCAAAAACATTCAGTACTTC. Translation: CASSQTGGAKNIQYF.

This chain joins TRBV20-1 and TRBJ1-5; TRBD1 is a possible D gene (5 bases). Germline values: CDR1 DFQATT, CDR2 SNEGSKA (reference sequence). Trimming left V 4 bases short and J 7 bases short, with 17 bases between. The CDR3 is made up of 14 amino acids. CDR3 DNA: TGCAGTGCTACCTCCTTACAGGCAGGGCAGCCCCAGCATTTT. Amino acid sequence: CSATSLQAGQPQHF.

This clonotype was found a few times. This chain links TRBV29-1 with TRBJ1-1; the D is unclear. V lost 2 bases, J lost 4 bases, and 5 bases lay in between. Germline assignment: CDR1 SQVTM and CDR2 ANQGSEA. CDR3 length: 11 amino acids. This CDR3 reads CSVELGTEAFF. DNA for the CDR3: TGCAGCGTTGAACTGGGCACTGAAGCTTTCTTT.

This chain connects TRBV24-1 to TRBJ2-4; 8 bases match TRBD2. The J call may be in error: the DNA end matches TRBJ2-5 better. The CDR3 spans 13 residues. The germline gives CDR1 KGHDR, CDR2 SFDVKD. CDR3 sequence: CATSRGGQETQYF. The CDR3 coding sequence is TGTGCCACCAGTCGGGGGGGCCAAGAGACCCAGTACTTC.

CDR3 loop: CSAFPAGVDTEAFF. DNA of the CDR3: TGCAGTGCTTTTCCGGCGGGGGTTGACACTGAAGCTTTCTTT. This chain links TRBV20-1 with TRBJ1-1, with D possibly TRBD1 on 5 matching bases. The CDR3 contains 14 residues. With 5 bases removed from V and 3 bases from J, the gap between germline ends came to 16 bases. CDR1 and CDR2 from the germline V gene are DFQATT and SNEGSKA (reference sequence).

This clonotype has just a few counts. CDR3 sequence: CSAPGAAAYNEQFF. CDR3 nucleotide sequence: TGCAGTGCTCCGGGGGCTGCGGCCTACAATGAGCAGTTCTTC. The chain joins TRBV20-1 to TRBJ2-1; D may be TRBD1 or TRBD2 (6 bases each). V was clipped by 5 bases and J by 2 bases, with 13 bases between them. The CDR3 runs 14 residues. CDR1 is DFQATT, CDR2 SNEGSKA, per germline (reference sequence).

In its sample, this clonotype was seen a few times. This chain joins TRBV6-1 and TRBJ2-6, with TRBD2 identical over 7 bases. Per the germline V gene, CDR1 is MNHNS and CDR2 is SASEGT. Trimming took 10 bases from V and 0 from J; bases not matched to a gene: 6. The CDR3 is 15 residues long. The CDR3 DNA follows: TGTGCCACTATTGCGGGGGACTCTGGGGCCAACGTCCTGACTTTC. Its protein product is CATIAGDSGANVLTF.

The V gene is TRBV7-9, the J gene TRBJ1-2; possible D gene TRBD1, 6 bases. Germline CDR1 reads SEHNR; CDR2 reads FQNEAQ (reference sequence). The V and J ends lost 1 base and 8 bases respectively, with 11 bases between them. This CDR3 has 13 residues. The CDR3 coding sequence is TGTGCCAGCAGCTTAGTCCAGGGGAAAGGCTACACCTTC. Protein sequence: CASSLVQGKGYTF.

This clonotype was counted once. The chain recombines TRBV3-1 with TRBJ2-1; 15 positions match TRBD2. The length of the CDR3 is 19 residues. The trim removed 3 bases at V and 0 bases at J, leaving 6 bases unmatched. Looked up from germline, CDR1 is LGHDT and CDR2 is YNNKEL (reference sequence). Written as DNA, the CDR3 is TGTGCCAGCAGCCATGCCGGGACTAGCGGGGGGCGCTCCTACAATGAGCAGTTCTTC. Amino acid sequence: CASSHAGTSGGRSYNEQFF.

V is TRBV5-1 and J is TRBJ1-4, with 7 positions matching TRBD1. The CDR3 has 15 residues. V shed 3 bases, J shed 2 bases, and the junction held 4 bases outside the gene matches. Germline V CDR1 and CDR2: SGHRS, YFSETQ. The DNA for the CDR3 is TGCGCCAGCAGCTCCTTGACAGGGACTAATGAAAAACTGTTTTTT. Encoded protein: CASSSLTGTNEKLFF.

With respect to this clonotype: Relative to the germline gene, one junction end is altered; a read error may explain this. The chain joins TRBV12-3 or TRBV12-4 to TRBJ2-3, with D unclear. The CDR3 has 13 amino acids. DNA of the CDR3: TGCGCCAGCAGCCTGGACCGCACAGATACGCAGTATTTT. Translated, it gives CASSLDRTDTQYF.